The rows below give T cell receptor beta chains drawn from one sample of a study of T cells in Graves' hyperthyroidism and ophthalmopathy. Each CDR3 protein gets one entry after TCRdb re-called the multiplex PCR reads with MiXCR. Among more than 550,000 distinct CDR3 sequences listed, 15% to 20% were seen once. Sample: blood. These receptors originate from a man between 45 and 60 years old with Graves' hyperthyroidism. Each CDR3 is given without its conserved first and last residue. Clone size appears in some rows only: once, few, many, or a class for an expanded clone.

clone size	V gene	J gene	CDR3 protein
-	TRBV30	TRBJ1-2	AWRHSGTSYT
-	TRBV12-3/TRBV12-4	TRBJ1-1	ASSLQPDDEAF
many	TRBV30	TRBJ1-1	AWSTGTGGTEAF
-	TRBV29-1	TRBJ2-2	SVEGGENTGELF
-	TRBV7-2	TRBJ1-6	ASSSRDGYNSPLH
-	TRBV3-1	TRBJ1-1	ASSHHLTGSKAEAF
-	TRBV7-2	TRBJ2-5	ASSPWTSRLFETQY
many	TRBV10-3	TRBJ2-6	AISEFGTGGNSGANVLT
few	TRBV7-9	TRBJ2-5	ASSLSNWETQY
-	TRBV12-3/TRBV12-4	TRBJ2-1	ASSWARDIWQF
many	TRBV11-2	TRBJ2-4	ASSLGPSSNIQY
-	TRBV20-1	TRBJ2-1	SASGTGFFNEQF
many	TRBV18	TRBJ2-1	ASSPPNPNYNEQF
many	TRBV27	TRBJ1-1	ASNRHENTEAF
many	TRBV27	TRBJ1-1	ASSHRDRNTEAF
-	TRBV19	TRBJ1-2	ASSIIGDGYT
-	TRBV2	TRBJ2-7	VSSVGHEYEQY
many	TRBV20-1	TRBJ2-7	SARAPSGRYEQY
few	TRBV27	TRBJ2-1	ASTPTSGNYNEQF
-	TRBV27	TRBJ1-6	ASSTAGLLDSPLH
many	TRBV5-1	TRBJ2-5	ASSLSRTTRGETQY
many	TRBV2	TRBJ1-2	ASRSLGPDGYT
-	TRBV6-1	-	ASSTGQGKTETQF
few	TRBV27	TRBJ2-7	ASSLLAASSYEQY
many	TRBV9	TRBJ2-3	ASSVSATSTDTQY
many	TRBV28	TRBJ1-4	ASTWDSSTNEKLF